A selection of T cell receptor beta chains follows, all from one sample in a study of blood T cell repertoires in COVID-19. This table comes from immunoSEQ multiplex PCR, and its TCRdb copy is limited to in-frame clones, with some not included. This table has over 200,000 clones, roughly 87% appearing once. The sample comprised peripheral blood. All receptors derive from a man aged 35 to 55 with active or convalescent COVID-19. Each CDR3 is given with its conserved first and last residue. A D gene is named only where the DNA matches it firmly. Part of the rows lack a size; the others show once, few, many or a class for expanded clones.

j_gene: TRBJ1-6
v_gene: TRBV30
d_gene: TRBD1
abundance: NA
CDR3aa: CAWSPGQGSSPLHF
CDR3nt: TGTGCCTGGAGTCCGGGACAGGGTAGTTCACCCCTCCACTTT

j_gene: TRBJ1-5
v_gene: TRBV4-2
d_gene: NA
abundance: NA
CDR3aa: CASSPTGDVYQPQHF
CDR3nt: TGTGCCAGCAGCCCGACGGGAGATGTCTATCAGCCCCAGCATTTT

j_gene: TRBJ1-4
v_gene: TRBV18
d_gene: TRBD1
abundance: NA
CDR3aa: CASSQGGANEKLFF
CDR3nt: TGTGCCAGCTCACAAGGGGGCGCTAATGAAAAACTGTTTTTT

j_gene: TRBJ2-7
v_gene: TRBV7-2
d_gene: TRBD2
abundance: few
CDR3aa: CASSLVAWAGAWEQYF
CDR3nt: TGTGCCAGCAGCTTAGTAGCTTGGGCGGGAGCTTGGGAGCAGTACTTC

j_gene: TRBJ1-5
v_gene: TRBV14
d_gene: NA
abundance: NA
CDR3aa: CASSHLLQSNQPQHF
CDR3nt: TGTGCCAGCAGCCACTTATTACAGAGCAATCAGCCCCAGCATTTT

j_gene: TRBJ2-7
v_gene: TRBV5-1
d_gene: NA
abundance: NA
CDR3aa: CASSFDRSYEQYF
CDR3nt: TGCGCCAGCAGCTTTGACAGATCCTACGAGCAGTACTTC

j_gene: TRBJ2-5
v_gene: TRBV9
d_gene: NA
abundance: NA
CDR3aa: CASSASSATKETQYF
CDR3nt: TGTGCCAGCAGCGCCTCCTCGGCCACTAAAGAGACCCAGTACTTC

j_gene: TRBJ1-2
v_gene: TRBV30
d_gene: NA
abundance: NA
CDR3aa: CAWSYVGGNYGYTF
CDR3nt: TGTGCCTGGAGTTACGTGGGGGGGAACTATGGCTACACCTTC

j_gene: TRBJ2-5
v_gene: TRBV11-3
d_gene: TRBD2
abundance: NA
CDR3aa: CASKGGEETQYF
CDR3nt: TGTGCCTCAAAGGGAGGGGAAGAGACCCAGTACTTC

j_gene: TRBJ2-7
v_gene: TRBV27
d_gene: TRBD1
abundance: NA
CDR3aa: CASSYQGAGDEQYF
CDR3nt: TGTGCCAGCAGTTACCAGGGGGCAGGCGACGAGCAGTACTTC

j_gene: TRBJ2-1
v_gene: TRBV30
d_gene: NA
abundance: NA
CDR3aa: CASRRRGTYNEQFF
CDR3nt: TGTGCCTCACGACGGCGGGGTACCTACAATGAGCAGTTCTTC

j_gene: TRBJ2-6
v_gene: TRBV28
d_gene: NA
abundance: NA
CDR3aa: CASSFTGVGANVLTF
CDR3nt: TGTGCCAGCAGTTTCACAGGAGTTGGGGCCAACGTCCTGACTTTC

j_gene: TRBJ2-1
v_gene: TRBV5-1
d_gene: TRBD2
abundance: NA
CDR3aa: CASSGLAGANYNEQFF
CDR3nt: TGCGCCAGCTCTGGACTAGCGGGGGCCAACTACAATGAGCAGTTCTTC

j_gene: TRBJ1-6
v_gene: TRBV6-5
d_gene: TRBD1
abundance: NA
CDR3aa: CATRDSPLSLHF
CDR3nt: TGTGCCACCCGGGACAGCCCCTTGTCCCTCCACTTT

j_gene: TRBJ2-4
v_gene: TRBV15
d_gene: TRBD2
abundance: NA
CDR3aa: CATSRGSGGEGRNIQYF
CDR3nt: TGTGCCACCAGCAGAGGGTCGGGGGGAGAGGGAAGAAACATTCAGTACTTC

j_gene: TRBJ1-1
v_gene: TRBV19
d_gene: NA
abundance: NA
CDR3aa: CASSITGIGTEAFF
CDR3nt: TGTGCCAGTAGTATTACCGGGATTGGGACTGAAGCTTTCTTT

j_gene: TRBJ2-3
v_gene: TRBV5-1
d_gene: NA
abundance: NA
CDR3aa: CASSFAGSDTQYF
CDR3nt: TGCGCCAGCAGCTTCGCCGGGTCAGATACGCAGTATTTT

j_gene: TRBJ2-2
v_gene: TRBV28
d_gene: TRBD1
abundance: NA
CDR3aa: CASSQDRAGGELFF
CDR3nt: TGTGCCAGCAGTCAAGACAGGGCCGGCGGGGAGCTGTTTTTT

j_gene: TRBJ1-1
v_gene: TRBV6-6
d_gene: NA
abundance: once
CDR3aa: CASSYSGGPTEAFF
CDR3nt: TGTGCCAGCAGTTACTCGGGGGGTCCCACTGAAGCTTTCTTT

j_gene: TRBJ2-7
v_gene: TRBV5-1
d_gene: NA
abundance: NA
CDR3aa: CASSPGGGGAYEQYF
CDR3nt: TGCGCCAGCAGCCCGGGTGGCGGCGGGGCCTACGAGCAGTACTTC

j_gene: TRBJ1-5
v_gene: TRBV2
d_gene: TRBD1
abundance: NA
CDR3aa: CASSRQGSNQPQHF
CDR3nt: TGTGCCAGCAGCCGACAGGGTAGCAATCAGCCCCAGCATTTT

j_gene: TRBJ1-2
v_gene: TRBV30
d_gene: NA
abundance: NA
CDR3aa: CAWRDGGLRGYTF
CDR3nt: TGTGCCTGGAGGGACGGAGGGTTGAGAGGCTACACCTTC

j_gene: TRBJ2-2
v_gene: TRBV2
d_gene: NA
abundance: NA
CDR3aa: CASSEDRKRSGELFF
CDR3nt: TGTGCCAGCAGTGAAGACAGGAAAAGGTCCGGGGAGCTGTTTTTT

j_gene: TRBJ2-7
v_gene: TRBV5-1
d_gene: NA
abundance: NA
CDR3aa: CASSQDSSSYEQYF
CDR3nt: TGCGCCAGCAGCCAAGACAGCAGCTCCTACGAGCAGTACTTC

j_gene: TRBJ1-4
v_gene: TRBV11-2
d_gene: TRBD1
abundance: NA
CDR3aa: CASSFSPRDSKKLFF
CDR3nt: TGTGCCAGCAGCTTTTCACCCCGGGACAGTAAAAAACTGTTTTTT